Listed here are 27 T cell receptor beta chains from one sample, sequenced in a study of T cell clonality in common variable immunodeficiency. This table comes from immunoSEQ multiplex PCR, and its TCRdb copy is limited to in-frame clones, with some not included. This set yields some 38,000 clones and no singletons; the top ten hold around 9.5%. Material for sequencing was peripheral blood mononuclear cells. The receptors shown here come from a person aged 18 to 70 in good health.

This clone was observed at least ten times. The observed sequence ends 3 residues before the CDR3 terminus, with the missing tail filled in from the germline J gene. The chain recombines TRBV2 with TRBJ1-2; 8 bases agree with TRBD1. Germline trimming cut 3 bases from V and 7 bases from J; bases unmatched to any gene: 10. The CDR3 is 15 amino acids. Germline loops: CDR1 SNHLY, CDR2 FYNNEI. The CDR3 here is CASSESVWTGSGYTF. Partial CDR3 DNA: TGTGCCAGCAGTGAGAGCGTTTGGACAGGGAGTGGC.

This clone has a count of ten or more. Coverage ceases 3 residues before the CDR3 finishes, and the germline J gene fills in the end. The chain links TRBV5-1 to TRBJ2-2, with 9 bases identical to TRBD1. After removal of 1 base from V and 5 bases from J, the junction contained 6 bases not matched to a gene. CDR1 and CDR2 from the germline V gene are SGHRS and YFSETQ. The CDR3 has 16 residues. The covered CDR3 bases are TGCGCCAGCAGCTTGTTACAGGGGGCCCAAACCGGGGAG. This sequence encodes CASSLLQGAQTGE. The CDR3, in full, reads CASSLLQGAQTGELFF.

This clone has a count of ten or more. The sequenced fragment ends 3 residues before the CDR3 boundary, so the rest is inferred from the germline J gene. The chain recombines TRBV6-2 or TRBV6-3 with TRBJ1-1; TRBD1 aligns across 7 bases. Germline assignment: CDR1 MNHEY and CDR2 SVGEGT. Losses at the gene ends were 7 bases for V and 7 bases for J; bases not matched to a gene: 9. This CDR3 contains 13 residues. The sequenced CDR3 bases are TGTGCCAGCACTCGGGACAGCTATTTTGAA. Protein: CASTRDSYFE. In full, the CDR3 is CASTRDSYFEAFF.

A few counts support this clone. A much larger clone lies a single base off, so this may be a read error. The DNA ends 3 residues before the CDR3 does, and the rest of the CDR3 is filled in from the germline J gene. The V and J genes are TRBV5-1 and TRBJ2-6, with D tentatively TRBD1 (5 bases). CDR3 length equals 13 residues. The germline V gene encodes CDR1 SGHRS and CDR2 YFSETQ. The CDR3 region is CASSLVQGGFLTF. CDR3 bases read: TGCGCCAGCAGCTTGGTCCAGGGCGGTTTC.

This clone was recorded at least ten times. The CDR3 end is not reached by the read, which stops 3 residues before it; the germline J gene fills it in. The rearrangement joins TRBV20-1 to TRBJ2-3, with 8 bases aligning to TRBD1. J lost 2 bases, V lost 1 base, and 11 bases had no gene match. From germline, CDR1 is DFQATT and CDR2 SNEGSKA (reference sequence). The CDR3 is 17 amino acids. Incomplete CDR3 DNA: TGCAGTGCTAGAGGTTTAGCCACGGGACAGGTCACAGATACG. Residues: CSARGLATGQVTDT. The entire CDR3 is CSARGLATGQVTDTQYF.

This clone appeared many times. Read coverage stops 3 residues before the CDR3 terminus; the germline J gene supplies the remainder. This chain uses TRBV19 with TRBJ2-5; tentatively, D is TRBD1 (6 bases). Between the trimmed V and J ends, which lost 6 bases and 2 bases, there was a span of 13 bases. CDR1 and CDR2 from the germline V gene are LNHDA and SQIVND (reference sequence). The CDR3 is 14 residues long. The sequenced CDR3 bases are TGTGCCAGTAGCGAGAGCAGGGGTCAAGAGACC. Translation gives CASSESRGQET. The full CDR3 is CASSESRGQETQYF.

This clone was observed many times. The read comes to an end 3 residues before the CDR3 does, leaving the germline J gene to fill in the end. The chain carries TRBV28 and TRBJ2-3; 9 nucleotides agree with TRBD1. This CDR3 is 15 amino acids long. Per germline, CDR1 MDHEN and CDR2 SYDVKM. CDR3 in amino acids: CASSLGGQGDQPQYF. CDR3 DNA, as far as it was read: TGTGCCAGCAGTTTGGGGGGACAGGGAGATCAGCCG.

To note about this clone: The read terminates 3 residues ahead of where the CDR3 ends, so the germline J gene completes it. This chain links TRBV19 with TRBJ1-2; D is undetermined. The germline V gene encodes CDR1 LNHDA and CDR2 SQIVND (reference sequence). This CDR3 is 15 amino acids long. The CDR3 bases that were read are TGTGCCAGTAGTATTGGTGACTTCCTTGGAAATGAC. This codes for CASSIGDFLGND. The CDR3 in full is CASSIGDFLGNDYTF.

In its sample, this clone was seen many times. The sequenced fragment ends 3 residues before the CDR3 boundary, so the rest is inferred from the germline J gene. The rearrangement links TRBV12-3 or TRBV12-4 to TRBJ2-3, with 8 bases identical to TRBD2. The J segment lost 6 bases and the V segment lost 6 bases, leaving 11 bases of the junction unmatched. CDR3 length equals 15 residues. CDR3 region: CASRPLAVPQDTQYF. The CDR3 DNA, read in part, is TGTGCCAGCAGGCCACTAGCGGTGCCCCAGGATACG.

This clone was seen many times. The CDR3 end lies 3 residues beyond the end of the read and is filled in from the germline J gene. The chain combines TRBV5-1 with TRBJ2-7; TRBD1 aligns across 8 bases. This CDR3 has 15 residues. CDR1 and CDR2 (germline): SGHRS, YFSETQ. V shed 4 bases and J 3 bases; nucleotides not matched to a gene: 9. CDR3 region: CASSRRDRRDYEQYF. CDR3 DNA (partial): TGCGCCAGCAGCCGTCGGGACAGGAGAGACTACGAG.

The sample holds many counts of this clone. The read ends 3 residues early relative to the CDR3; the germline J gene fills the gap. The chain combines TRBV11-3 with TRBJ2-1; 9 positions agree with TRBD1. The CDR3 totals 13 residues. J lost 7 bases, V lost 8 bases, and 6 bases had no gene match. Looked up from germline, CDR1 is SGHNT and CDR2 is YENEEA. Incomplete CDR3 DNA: TGTGCCAGCGGGGACAGGGCCGAAAATGAG. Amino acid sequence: CASGDRAENE. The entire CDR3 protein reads CASGDRAENEQFF.

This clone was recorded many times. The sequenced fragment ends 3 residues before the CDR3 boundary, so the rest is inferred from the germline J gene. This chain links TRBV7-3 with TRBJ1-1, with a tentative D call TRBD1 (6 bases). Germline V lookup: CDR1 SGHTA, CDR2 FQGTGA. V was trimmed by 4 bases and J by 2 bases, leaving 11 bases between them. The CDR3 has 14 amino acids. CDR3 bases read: TGTGCCAGCAGCTGGGGACAAAGCAACACTGAA. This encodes CASSWGQSNTE. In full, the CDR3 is CASSWGQSNTEAFF.

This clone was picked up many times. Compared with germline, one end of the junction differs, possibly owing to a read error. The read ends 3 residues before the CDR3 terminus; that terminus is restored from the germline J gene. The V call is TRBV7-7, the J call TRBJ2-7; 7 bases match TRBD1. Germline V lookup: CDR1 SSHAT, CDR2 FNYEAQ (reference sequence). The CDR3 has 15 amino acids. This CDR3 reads CASSSDREISYEQYF. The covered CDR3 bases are TGTGCTAGCAGCTCCGACAGGGAGATATCCTACGAG. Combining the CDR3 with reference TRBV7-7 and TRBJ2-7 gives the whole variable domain GAGVSQSPRYKVTKRGQDVTLRCDPISSHATLYWYQQALGQGPEFLTYFNYEAQPDKSGLPSDRFSAERPEGSISTLTIQRTEQRDSAMYRCASSSDREISYEQYFGPGTRLTVT.

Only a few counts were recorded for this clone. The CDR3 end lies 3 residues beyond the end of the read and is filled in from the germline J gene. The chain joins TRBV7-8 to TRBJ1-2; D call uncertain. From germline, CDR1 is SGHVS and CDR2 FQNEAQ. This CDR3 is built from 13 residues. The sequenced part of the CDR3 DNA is TGTGCCAGCAGCCCCACGTACAGTCGTGAC. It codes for CASSPTYSRD. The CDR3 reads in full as CASSPTYSRDYTF.

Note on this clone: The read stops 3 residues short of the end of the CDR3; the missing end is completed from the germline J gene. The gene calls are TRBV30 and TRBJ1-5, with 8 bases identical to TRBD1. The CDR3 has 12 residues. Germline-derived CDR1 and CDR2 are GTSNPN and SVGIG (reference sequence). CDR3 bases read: TGTGCCTGGGGGACAGGTACGGATCCC. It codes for CAWGTGTDP. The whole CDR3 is CAWGTGTDPQHF.

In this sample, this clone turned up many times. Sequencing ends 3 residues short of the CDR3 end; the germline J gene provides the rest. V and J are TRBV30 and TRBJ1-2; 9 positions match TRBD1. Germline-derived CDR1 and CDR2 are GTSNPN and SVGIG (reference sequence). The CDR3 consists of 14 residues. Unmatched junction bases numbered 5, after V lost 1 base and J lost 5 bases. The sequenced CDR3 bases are TGTGCCTGGAGTGAGACAGGGGGGAGTTATGGC. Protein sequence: CAWSETGGSYG. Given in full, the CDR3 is CAWSETGGSYGYTF.

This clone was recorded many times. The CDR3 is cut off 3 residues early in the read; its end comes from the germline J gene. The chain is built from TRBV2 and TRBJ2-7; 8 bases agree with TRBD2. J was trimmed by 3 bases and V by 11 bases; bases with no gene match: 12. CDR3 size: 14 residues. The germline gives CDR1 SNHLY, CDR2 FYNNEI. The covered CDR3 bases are TGTGCCTCACGGGGGGGGCAGGGACACTACGAG. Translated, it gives CASRGGQGHYE. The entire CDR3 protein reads CASRGGQGHYEQYF. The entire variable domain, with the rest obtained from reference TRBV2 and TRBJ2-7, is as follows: EPEVTQTPSHQVTQMGQEVILRCVPISNHLYFYWYRQILGQKVEFLVSFYNNEISEKSEIFDDQFSVERPDGSNFTLKIRSTKLEDSAMYFCASRGGQGHYEQYFGPGTRLTVT.

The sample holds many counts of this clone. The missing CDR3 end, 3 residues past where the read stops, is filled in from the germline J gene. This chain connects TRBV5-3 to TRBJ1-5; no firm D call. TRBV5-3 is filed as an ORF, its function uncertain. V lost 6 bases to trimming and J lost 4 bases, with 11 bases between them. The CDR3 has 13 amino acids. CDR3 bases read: TGTGCCAGAACAGGTAGTCCGAATCAGCCC. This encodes CARTGSPNQP. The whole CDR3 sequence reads CARTGSPNQPQHF.

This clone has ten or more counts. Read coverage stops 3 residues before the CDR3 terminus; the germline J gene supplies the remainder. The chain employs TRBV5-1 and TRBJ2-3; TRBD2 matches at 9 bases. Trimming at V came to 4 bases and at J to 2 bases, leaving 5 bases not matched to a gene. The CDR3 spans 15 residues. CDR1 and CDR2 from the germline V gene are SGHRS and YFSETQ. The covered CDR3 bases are TGCGCCAGCAGCCCGACTAGCGGAAACACAGATACG. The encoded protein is CASSPTSGNTDT. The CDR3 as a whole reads CASSPTSGNTDTQYF.

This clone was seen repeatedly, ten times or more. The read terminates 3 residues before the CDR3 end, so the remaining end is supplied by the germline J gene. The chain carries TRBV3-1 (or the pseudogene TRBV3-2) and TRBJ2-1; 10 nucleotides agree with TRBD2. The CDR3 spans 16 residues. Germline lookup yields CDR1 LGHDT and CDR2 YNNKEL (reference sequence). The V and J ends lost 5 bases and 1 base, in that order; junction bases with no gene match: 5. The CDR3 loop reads CASSASGSPSYNEQFF. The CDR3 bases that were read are TGTGCCAGCAGCGCTAGCGGGAGCCCTTCCTACAATGAG.

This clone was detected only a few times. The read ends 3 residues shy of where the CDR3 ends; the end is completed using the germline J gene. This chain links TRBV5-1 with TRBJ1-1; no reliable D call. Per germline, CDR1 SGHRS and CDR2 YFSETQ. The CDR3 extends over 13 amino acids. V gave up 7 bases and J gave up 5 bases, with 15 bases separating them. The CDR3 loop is CASENAGGTEAFF. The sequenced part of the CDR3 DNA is TGCGCCAGCGAGAATGCGGGAGGGACTGAA.

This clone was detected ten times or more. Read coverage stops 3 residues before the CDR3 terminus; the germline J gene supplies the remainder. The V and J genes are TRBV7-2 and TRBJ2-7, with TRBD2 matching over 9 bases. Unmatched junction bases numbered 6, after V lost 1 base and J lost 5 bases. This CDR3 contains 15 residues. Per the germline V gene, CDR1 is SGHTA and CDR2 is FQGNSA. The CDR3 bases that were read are TGTGCCAGCAGCTTAGTAGCGGGAGCTTCGGACGAG. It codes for CASSLVAGASDE. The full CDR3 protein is CASSLVAGASDEQYF. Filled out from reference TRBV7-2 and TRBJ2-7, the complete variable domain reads GAGVSQSPSNKVTEKGKDVELRCDPISGHTALYWYRQSLGQGLEFLIYFQGNSAPDKSGLPSDRFSAERTGGSVSTLTIQRTQQEDSAVYLCASSLVAGASDEQYFGPGTRLTVT.

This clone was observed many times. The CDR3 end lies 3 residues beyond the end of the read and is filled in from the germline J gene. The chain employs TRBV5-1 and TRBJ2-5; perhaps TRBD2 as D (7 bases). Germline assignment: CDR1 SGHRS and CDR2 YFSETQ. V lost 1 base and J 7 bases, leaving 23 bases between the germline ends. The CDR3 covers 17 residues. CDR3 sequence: CASSLNPGAGEVWTQYF. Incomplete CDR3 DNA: TGCGCCAGCAGCTTGAATCCAGGGGCGGGAGAGGTGTGGACC.

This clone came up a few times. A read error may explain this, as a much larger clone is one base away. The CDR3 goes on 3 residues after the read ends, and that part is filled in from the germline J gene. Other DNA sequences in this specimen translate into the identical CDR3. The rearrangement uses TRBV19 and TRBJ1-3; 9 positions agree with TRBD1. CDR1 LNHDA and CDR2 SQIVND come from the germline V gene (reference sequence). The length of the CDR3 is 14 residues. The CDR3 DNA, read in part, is TGTGCCAGCGGGGACAGGGTATCTGGAAACACA. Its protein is CASGDRVSGNT. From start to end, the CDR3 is CASGDRVSGNTIYF.

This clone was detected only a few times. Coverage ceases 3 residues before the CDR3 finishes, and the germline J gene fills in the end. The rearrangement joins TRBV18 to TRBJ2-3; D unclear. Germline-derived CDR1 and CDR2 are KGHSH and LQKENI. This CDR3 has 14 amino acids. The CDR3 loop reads CASSPPTLLETQYF. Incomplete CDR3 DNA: TGTGCCAGCTCACCACCTACGCTTTTAGAGACG.

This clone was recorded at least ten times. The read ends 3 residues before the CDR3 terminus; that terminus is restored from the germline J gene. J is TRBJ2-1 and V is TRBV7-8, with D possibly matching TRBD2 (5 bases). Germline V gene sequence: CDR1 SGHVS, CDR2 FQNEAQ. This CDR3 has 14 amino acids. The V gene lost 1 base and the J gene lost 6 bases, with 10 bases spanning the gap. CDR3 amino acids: CASSLGTAGNEQFF. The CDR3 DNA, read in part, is TGTGCCAGCAGCTTAGGGACTGCGGGCAATGAG.

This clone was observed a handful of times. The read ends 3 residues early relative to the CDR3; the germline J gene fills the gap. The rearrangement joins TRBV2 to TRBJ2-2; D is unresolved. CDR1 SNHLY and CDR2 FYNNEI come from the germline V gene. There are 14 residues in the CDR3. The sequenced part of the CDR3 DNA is TGTGCCAGCAGTGGACGGTCAACTAATGAAAAG. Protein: CASSGRSTNEK. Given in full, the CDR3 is CASSGRSTNEKLFF.